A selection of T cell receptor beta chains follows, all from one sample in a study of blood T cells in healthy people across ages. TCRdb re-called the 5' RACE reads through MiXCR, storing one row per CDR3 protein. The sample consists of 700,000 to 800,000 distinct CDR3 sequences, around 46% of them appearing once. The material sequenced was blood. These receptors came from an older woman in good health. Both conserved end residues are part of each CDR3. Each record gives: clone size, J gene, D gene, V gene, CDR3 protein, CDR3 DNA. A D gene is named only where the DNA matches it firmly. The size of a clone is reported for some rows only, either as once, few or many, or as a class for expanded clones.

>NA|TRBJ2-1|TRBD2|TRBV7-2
CASSLMGLAGGMEQFF
TGTGCCAGCAGCTTAATGGGGCTAGCGGGGGGGATGGAGCAGTTCTTC
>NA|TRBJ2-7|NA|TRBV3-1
CASSQGNWVEQYF
TGTGCCAGCAGCCAAGGTAACTGGGTCGAGCAGTACTTC
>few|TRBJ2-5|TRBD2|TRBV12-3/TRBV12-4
CASSFVAGEETQYF
TGTGCCAGCAGTTTTGTAGCGGGCGAAGAGACCCAGTACTTC
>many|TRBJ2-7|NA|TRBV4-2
CASSPRTGYEQYF
TGTGCCAGCAGCCCGAGGACCGGGTACGAGCAGTACTTC
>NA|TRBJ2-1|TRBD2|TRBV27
CASSLPLAGGVGEQFF
TGTGCCAGCAGTTTACCCCTAGCGGGGGGGGTCGGCGAGCAGTTCTTC
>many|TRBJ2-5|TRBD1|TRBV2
CASSSGTGAEKTQYF
TGTGCCAGCAGCTCCGGGACAGGGGCGGAGAAGACCCAGTACTTC
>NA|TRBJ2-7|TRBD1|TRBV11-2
CASSAGGRSYEQYF
TGTGCCAGCAGTGCAGGGGGCAGATCCTACGAGCAGTACTTC
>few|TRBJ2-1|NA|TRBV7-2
CASSLYGGNNEQFF
TGTGCCAGCAGCTTATATGGGGGTAACAATGAGCAGTTCTTC
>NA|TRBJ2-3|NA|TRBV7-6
CASSPQARLVGDTQYF
TGTGCCAGCAGCCCCCAGGCCCGTCTAGTGGGAGATACGCAGTATTTT
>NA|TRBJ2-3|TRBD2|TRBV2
CASSDIGLAGGTDTQYF
TGTGCCAGCAGTGATATCGGACTAGCGGGAGGAACAGATACGCAGTATTTT
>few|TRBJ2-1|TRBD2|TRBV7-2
CASSVPLADSYNEQFF
TGTGCCAGCAGCGTCCCACTAGCGGATTCCTACAATGAGCAGTTCTTC
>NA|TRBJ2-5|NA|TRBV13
CASSFYTDETQYF
TGTGCCAGCAGCTTCTACACAGATGAGACCCAGTACTTC
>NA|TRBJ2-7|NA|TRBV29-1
CSVVRTDEQYF
TGCAGCGTTGTACGGACCGACGAGCAGTACTTC
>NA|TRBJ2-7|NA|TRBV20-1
CSASLQGVWRGQYF
TGCAGTGCTAGCTTACAGGGCGTCTGGAGGGGGCAGTACTTC
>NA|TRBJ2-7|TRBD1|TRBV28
CASSLPGTGAYEQYF
TGTGCCAGCAGTTTGCCCGGGACAGGGGCCTACGAGCAGTACTTC
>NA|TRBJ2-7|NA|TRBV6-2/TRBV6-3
CASTTGPTFSYEQYF
TGTGCCAGCACCACGGGACCGACTTTCTCCTACGAGCAGTACTTC
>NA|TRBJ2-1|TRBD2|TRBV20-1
CSASIGLAAYNEQFF
TGCAGTGCTAGCATAGGACTAGCGGCTTACAATGAGCAGTTCTTC
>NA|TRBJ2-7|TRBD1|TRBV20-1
CSARGTEGLSYEQYF
TGCAGTGCTAGGGGGACAGAGGGCTTGAGTTACGAGCAGTACTTC
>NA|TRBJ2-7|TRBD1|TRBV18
CASSLGTEGSEQYF
TGTGCCAGCTCACTGGGGACAGAGGGGAGTGAGCAGTACTTC
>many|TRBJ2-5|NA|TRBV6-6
CASSQTVSQETQYF
TGTGCCAGCAGCCAGACAGTATCCCAAGAGACCCAGTACTTC
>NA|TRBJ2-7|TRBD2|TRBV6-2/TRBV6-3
CAGGTSGGREQYF
TGTGCCGGAGGGACTAGCGGGGGGCGCGAGCAGTACTTC
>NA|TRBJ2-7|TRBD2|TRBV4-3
CASSQGRLADYEQYF
TGCGCCAGCAGCCAAGGTCGTCTAGCGGACTACGAGCAGTACTTC
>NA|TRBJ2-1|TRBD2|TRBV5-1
CASNDRTSGGASYNEQFF
TGCGCCAGCAACGACCGGACTAGCGGGGGGGCCTCCTACAATGAGCAGTTCTTC
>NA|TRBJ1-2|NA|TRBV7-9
CASSLAEDRPYTF
TGTGCCAGCAGCTTAGCGGAAGACAGGCCTTACACCTTC
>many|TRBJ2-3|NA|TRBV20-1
CSLYTDTQYF
TGCAGTCTATACACAGATACGCAGTATTTT
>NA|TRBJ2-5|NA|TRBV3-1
CASSQEQGKTQYF
TGTGCCAGCAGCCAAGAGCAAGGGAAGACCCAGTACTTC
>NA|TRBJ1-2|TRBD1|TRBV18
CASSPLVGQAGGYTF
TGTGCCAGCTCACCCCTGGTGGGACAGGCGGGGGGCTACACCTTC
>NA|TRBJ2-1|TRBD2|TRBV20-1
CSAQGTSGGGCEQFF
TGCAGTGCGCAAGGGACTAGCGGGGGCGGGTGTGAGCAGTTCTTC
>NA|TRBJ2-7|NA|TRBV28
CASSWVGGTRYEQYF
TGTGCCAGCAGTTGGGTGGGCGGGACGAGGTACGAGCAGTACTTC
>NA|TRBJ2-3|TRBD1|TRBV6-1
CASSEFGQGRSTDTQYF
TGTGCCAGCAGTGAGTTCGGACAGGGCAGATCCACAGATACGCAGTATTTT
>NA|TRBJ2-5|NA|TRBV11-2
CASSLYGRGMETQYF
TGTGCCAGCAGCTTATACGGGAGAGGCATGGAGACCCAGTACTTC
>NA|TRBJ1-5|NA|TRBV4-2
CASSPIGRDLDQPQHF
TGTGCCAGCAGCCCAATCGGTAGGGATTTAGATCAGCCCCAGCATTTT
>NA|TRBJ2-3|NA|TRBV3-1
CASSQRTPSTDTQYF
TGTGCCAGCAGCCAAAGGACACCTAGCACAGATACGCAGTATTTT
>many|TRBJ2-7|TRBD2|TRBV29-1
CSASGGRANHEQYF
TGCAGCGCCTCAGGAGGGAGGGCCAACCACGAGCAGTACTTC
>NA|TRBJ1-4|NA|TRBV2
CASSDVGKEKLFF
TGTGCCAGCAGTGATGTGGGGAAGGAAAAACTGTTTTTT
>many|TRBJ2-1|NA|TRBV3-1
CASSQGASKGEQFF
TGTGCCAGCAGCCAAGGGGCGAGTAAAGGTGAGCAGTTCTTC
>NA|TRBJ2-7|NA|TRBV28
CASIETGSYEQYF
TGTGCCAGCATCGAGACCGGCTCCTACGAGCAGTACTTC
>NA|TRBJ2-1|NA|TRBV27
CASSTPGFEQFF
TGTGCCAGCAGTACGCCAGGGTTTGAGCAGTTCTTC
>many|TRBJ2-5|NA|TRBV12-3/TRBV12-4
CASSPPGGLRETQYF
TGTGCCAGCAGTCCGCCGGGGGGCCTGAGAGAGACCCAGTACTTC
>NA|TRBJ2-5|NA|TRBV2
CASSESNLETQYF
TGTGCCAGCAGTGAAAGCAATCTGGAGACCCAGTACTTC
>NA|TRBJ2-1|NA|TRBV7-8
CASSLGGGAPYNEQFF
TGTGCCAGCAGCTTAGGCGGGGGCGCCCCCTACAATGAGCAGTTCTTC
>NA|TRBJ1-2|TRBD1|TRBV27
CASASIGQGSDGYTF
TGTGCCAGCGCCAGTATCGGACAGGGCAGTGATGGCTACACCTTC
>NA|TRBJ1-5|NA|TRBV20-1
CSARRDGNQPQHF
TGCAGTGCTAGAAGGGATGGCAATCAGCCCCAGCATTTT
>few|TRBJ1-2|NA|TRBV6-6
CASSTLGGGLYGYTF
TGTGCCAGCAGTACCTTGGGCGGGGGTCTCTATGGCTACACCTTC
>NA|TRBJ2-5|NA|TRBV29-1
CSVTTGPTEEYF
TGCAGCGTTACTACCGGGCCTACCGAAGAGTACTTC
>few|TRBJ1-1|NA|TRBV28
CASSLHTANTEAFF
TGTGCCAGCAGTCTGCACACCGCGAACACTGAAGCTTTCTTT
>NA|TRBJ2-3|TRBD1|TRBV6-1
CASEGALTDTQYF
TGTGCCAGCGAGGGGGCCCTCACAGATACGCAGTATTTT
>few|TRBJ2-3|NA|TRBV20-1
CSARDGTVLSTDTQYF
TGCAGTGCTAGAGATGGAACGGTATTAAGCACAGATACGCAGTATTTT